Following are 8 T cell receptor beta chains from one sample sequenced in a study of blood T cell repertoires in COVID-19. Libraries were prepared by immunoSEQ multiplex PCR; TCRdb keeps only in-frame clonotypes and omits some of them. The data contain roughly 97,000 clones, about 89% of them singletons. The source material was peripheral blood. The origin of the receptors is a human donor in a cohort sampled during active COVID-19.

CDR3 sequence: CAIREQGAGWETQYF. In DNA, the CDR3 is TGTGCCATCAGAGAGCAGGGGGCGGGTTGGGAGACCCAGTACTTC. V gene TRBV10-3 combines with J gene TRBJ2-5; 8 nucleotides align to TRBD1. CDR1 and CDR2 (germline): ENHRY, SYGVKD. CDR3 length: 15 amino acids. V dropped 6 bases and J dropped 5; count of bases not matched to a gene: 11.

The rearrangement links TRBV5-1 to TRBJ2-2, with D possibly matching TRBD1 (6 bases). The ends were cut back, 8 bases at V and 5 bases at J, with 22 bases in the middle. Per germline, CDR1 SGHRS and CDR2 YFSETQ. The CDR3 spans 16 residues. CDR3 in amino acids: CARTGLGVGGTGELFF. CDR3 bases: TGCGCCAGAACCGGACTCGGGGTAGGGGGAACCGGGGAGCTGTTTTTT.

The genes are TRBV7-9 and TRBJ1-2, with D possibly TRBD1 on 6 matching bases. In germline, CDR1 is SEHNR, CDR2 FQNEAQ (reference sequence). Trimming took 8 bases from V and 7 from J, leaving 17 bases between them. The CDR3 runs to 13 residues. In DNA form, the CDR3 reads TGTGCCAGCGGGGGCGCAGATAGGTTTGGCTACACCTTC. This translates into CASGGADRFGYTF.

The gene calls are TRBV5-6 and TRBJ2-2, with D perhaps TRBD1 (6 bases). V lost 4 bases, J lost 3 bases, and 16 bases lay in between. CDR1 and CDR2 from the germline V gene are SGHDT and YYEEEE. The length of the CDR3 is 16 residues. CDR3 bases: TGTGCCAGCAGCCTGTTAGGGGGAGATTACACCGGGGAGCTGTTTTTT. Its protein is CASSLLGGDYTGELFF.

The V gene is TRBV28, the J gene TRBJ2-7; perhaps TRBD2 as D (5 bases). The V gene lost 7 bases and the J gene lost 0 bases, with 10 bases spanning the gap. Germline CDR1 is MDHEN and CDR2 is SYDVKM. The CDR3 is 13 residues long. The CDR3 nucleotides are TGTGCCAGCAAGGCTAGCTCCTCCTACGAGCAGTACTTC. Its protein product is CASKASSSYEQYF.

The chain combines TRBV11-1 with TRBJ1-6; TRBD1 matches 10 bases. The CDR3 is made up of 15 amino acids. J was trimmed by 9 bases and V by 2 bases; bases with no gene match: 4. Germline-derived CDR1 and CDR2 are SGHAT and FQDESV (reference sequence). The chain's CDR3 is CASSLMTGGSSPLHF. As DNA, the CDR3 is TGTGCCAGCAGCTTAATGACAGGGGGCTCTTCACCCCTCCACTTT.

The V call is TRBV28, the J call TRBJ1-5; D perhaps matches TRBD1 (5 bases). Per the germline V gene, CDR1 is MDHEN and CDR2 is SYDVKM. CDR3 length equals 16 residues. V was shortened by 7 bases and J by 0 bases, with 16 bases between the two germline ends. The CDR3 bases are TGTGCCAGCATCCCCCACGCGGGGGATAGCAATCAGCCCCAGCATTTT. It is translated as CASIPHAGDSNQPQHF.

The chain uses TRBV3-1 (or the pseudogene TRBV3-2) and TRBJ2-2, with D tentatively TRBD1 (5 bases). Germline CDR1 is LGHDT and CDR2 is YNNKEL (reference sequence). Trimming left V 4 bases short and J 5 bases short, with 11 bases between. The CDR3 has 14 amino acids. The chain's CDR3 is CASSPWKGTGELFF. In DNA, the CDR3 is TGTGCCAGCAGCCCCTGGAAGGGGACCGGGGAGCTGTTTTTT.